The TCR beta chain described here comes from a study of T cells in women clearing cervical HPV infection. Overall study findings and caveats: TRBV6-7 relative abundance averaged approximately 0.1% in cases and about 0.15% in controls.

Genomic DNA, averaging approximately 1,200 ng per sample, yielded TCR beta CDR3 via immunoSEQ. The repertoire was sequenced with immunoSEQ multiplex PCR; TCRdb's copy has only in-frame clones and lacks some. The repertoire table contains about 33,000 clones. Regarding this clone: Its antigen is as yet unknown. The CDR3 end falls 3 residues outside the read, so it is completed with the germline J gene.

Germline assignment: CDR1 SGHTA and CDR2 FQGTGA. V was pared by 7 bases and J by 8 bases, with 21 bases between. This CDR3 spans 15 amino acids. Input material: blood buffy coat. This receptor was obtained from a woman between 18 and 69 years old with a cervical HPV16 infection that either progressed to CIN3+ or cleared (not recorded which). The chain has TRBV7-3 and TRBJ2-1; D is perhaps TRBD2 (7 bases). Here the CDR3 reads CASTIGGGSLDEQFF. The CDR3 bases that were read are TGTGCCAGCACCATTGGGGGCGGGAGTTTAGATGAG.